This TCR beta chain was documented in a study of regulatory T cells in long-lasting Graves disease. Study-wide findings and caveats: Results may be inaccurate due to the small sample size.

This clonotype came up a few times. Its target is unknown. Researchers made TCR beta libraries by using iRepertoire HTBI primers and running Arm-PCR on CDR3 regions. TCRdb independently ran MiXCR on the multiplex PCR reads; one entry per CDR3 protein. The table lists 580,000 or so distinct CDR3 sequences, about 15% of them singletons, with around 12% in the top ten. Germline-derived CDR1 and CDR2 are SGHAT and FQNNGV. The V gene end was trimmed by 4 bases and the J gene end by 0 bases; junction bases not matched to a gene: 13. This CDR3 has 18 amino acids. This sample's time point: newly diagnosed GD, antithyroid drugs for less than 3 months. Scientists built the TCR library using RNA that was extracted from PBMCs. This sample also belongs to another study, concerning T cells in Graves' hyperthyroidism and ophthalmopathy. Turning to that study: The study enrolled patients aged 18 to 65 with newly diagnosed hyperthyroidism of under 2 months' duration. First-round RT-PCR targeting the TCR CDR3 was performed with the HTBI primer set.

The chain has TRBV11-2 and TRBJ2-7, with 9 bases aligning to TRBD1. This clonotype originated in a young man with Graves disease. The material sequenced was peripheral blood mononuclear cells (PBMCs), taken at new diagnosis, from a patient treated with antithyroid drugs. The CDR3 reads CASSSRRTRQGDSYEQYF. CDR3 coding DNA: TGTGCCAGCAGCTCCCGACGCACGAGACAGGGGGACTCCTACGAGCAGTACTTC.